This TCR beta chain was recorded in a study of CD8 T cells in ankylosing spondylitis listed by TCRdb under 2017. Concerning the study at large: The study set out to find disease-linked TCR variants by profiling T cell receptor beta repertoires in ankylosing spondylitis patients and healthy donors. Samples of peripheral blood were taken, and for ankylosing spondylitis patients, synovial fluid was collected as well. The whole study cohort included about a hundred healthy donors and 25 ankylosing spondylitis patients. Broad study findings and their caveats: Significant enrichment of the disease-linked clones was reported in matched synovial fluid samples from ankylosing spondylitis patients. A TCR beta motif of eight highly homologous amino acid variants appeared characteristic of blood from ankylosing spondylitis patients. The disease-linked clones had a CD8+ phenotype and were found at relatively low frequencies in peripheral blood. Some TCR beta motif variants had previously been reported in synovial fluid and blood of reactive arthritis patients, which suggested common disease-initiation mechanisms.

The reads were generated on an Illumina HiSeq 2500. Quantitative 5'-RACE with molecular barcodes was the method used to prepare the TCR beta libraries. For the original study's pipeline: A new computational method, built on a probabilistic model of VDJ rearrangement, was used to identify disease-linked TCR variants. The raw public reads went through TCRdb reprocessing: fastp at Q25, MiXCR clone calling, in-frame beta chains kept. Every entry covers one CDR3 protein and lists the most common genes and DNA from its rows. TCRdb, rather than the study authors, made the V and J calls. The sample table lists some 130,000 distinct CDR3 sequences, around 6.6% of them with a count of one. Around 11% of the sample is held by the ten biggest clonotypes. At the junction V is shortened by 3 bases and J by 4 bases, with 18 bases in between. The germline V gene encodes CDR1 MNHEY and CDR2 SVGAGI. The CDR3 has 16 amino acids, counting the end cysteine and phenylalanine. The only DNA kept is the CDR3, 48 bases in frame from the first base.

This clonotype came up many times. Its antigen specificity is not known. No clone much larger than this one lies a single base away; base qualities are absent. Sequenced material: blood, either unsorted or a sorted T cell fraction (not recorded which). Recombination connected TRBV6-5 to TRBJ1-2; matching of 5 bases hints at TRBD1 as the D gene. The receptor was isolated from a female donor with ankylosing spondylitis or in good health (not recorded which). The bases read TGTGCCAGCAGTTATGGATTCCGGGGGGGAGGCTATGGCTACACCTTC. It translates as CASSYGFRGGGYGYTF.